This record looks at one TCR beta chain sequence and its context. What it binds is not known. The data belong to a study of blood T cells in healthy people across ages. The CDR3 is 16 amino acids. V lost 2 bases and J lost 11; bases outside the gene matches: 18. CDR1 SGHRS and CDR2 YFSETQ come from the germline V gene. PBMCs numbering at least 7 million were isolated per sample. Broader study findings: Across the age range, TCR beta diversity per million T cells fell in a roughly linear way.

It was with a sample-barcoded 5' primer and a J-beta primer mix that a second PCR of about 6 to 12 cycles was run. The template-switch adaptor, which had 12 random nucleotides, put a tag on each cDNA molecule. TCRdb passed the 5' RACE reads through MiXCR, listing each CDR3 protein once. The sample has more than 650,000 distinct CDR3 sequences; roughly 53% are singletons. Sequencing input: blood. The TCR comes from an elderly man in good health. The rearrangement joins TRBV5-1 to TRBJ2-5; 7 nucleotides line up with TRBD1. In DNA form, the CDR3 reads TGCGCCAGCAGCTTCGACAGGGAACTCCTATATGGTGAGCAGTACTTC. Translated, it gives CASSFDRELLYGEQYF.